Listed below are T cell receptor beta chains from one sample, sequenced in a study of identifying expanded T cells in peripheral blood. Assay: immunoSEQ multiplex PCR; the TCRdb copy retains only in-frame clones and omits some. Of tens of thousands of clones listed, more than 75% are singletons. Sequencing was performed on blood. The receptor set was obtained from a person between 18 and 75 years old in good health. CDR3s include the opening cysteine and the closing phenylalanine or tryptophan. A D gene is named only where the DNA matches it firmly. Only part of the rows carry a size: once, few, many, or a class if the clone is expanded.

TRBD1 TRBJ1-3 once TRBV18 TGTGCCAGCTCACCAGGACAGGCCATCTCTGGAAACACCATATATTTT CASSPGQAISGNTIYF
- TRBJ2-7 few TRBV18 TGTGCCAGCTCACCAAATGAAGGGGCAAGAGGGTACGAGCAGTACTTC CASSPNEGARGYEQYF
TRBD1 TRBJ2-7 - TRBV19 TGTGCCAGTAGTCCGGGACAGGTTTCCTACGAGCAGTACTTC CASSPGQVSYEQYF
TRBD1 TRBJ2-1 - TRBV7-9 TGTGCCAGCAGCTTACAGGGGTTGACAGGGAATGAGCAGTTCTTC CASSLQGLTGNEQFF
- TRBJ1-6 - TRBV9 TGTGCCAGTGGCGCTCTTAATTCACCCCTCCACTTT CASGALNSPLHF
TRBD1 TRBJ2-5 - TRBV10-3 TGTGCCATCAGTGAGCCGGACAGGCGAGAGACCCAGTACTTC CAISEPDRRETQYF
- TRBJ2-2 - TRBV2 TGTGCCAGCAGGCGAGGGGGCACCGGGGAGCTGTTTTTT CASRRGGTGELFF
- TRBJ2-5 - TRBV18 TGTGCCAGCTCACCAAGGGGAACCCAAGAGACCCAGTACTTC CASSPRGTQETQYF
- TRBJ2-1 - TRBV4-3 TGCGCCAGCAGCCAAGACAGGGCGTGGATTTACGAGCAGTTCTTC CASSQDRAWIYEQFF
- TRBJ1-5 once TRBV18 TGTGCCAGCTCACCAAACGAGGCGCGAAACAATCAGCCCCAGCATTTT CASSPNEARNNQPQHF
TRBD2 TRBJ2-1 once TRBV7-6 TGTGCCAGCAGCTTAGTGGGGGGGATTTCCTACAATGAGCAGTTCTTC CASSLVGGISYNEQFF
TRBD2 TRBJ2-7 - TRBV13 TGTGCCAGCAGCTCGGGGGGAGCCCCCTACGAGCAGTACTTC CASSSGGAPYEQYF
- TRBJ1-1 few TRBV15 TGTGCCACCAGCAGACAGCAGAACACTGAAGCTTTCTTT CATSRQQNTEAFF
- TRBJ2-1 - TRBV11-2 TGTGCCAGCAGCTTAGAGGGCAGAAGGTTATTTTACAATGAGCAGTTCTTC CASSLEGRRLFYNEQFF
TRBD1 TRBJ2-7 - TRBV5-1 TGCGCCAGCTCCGGGACAGGGTTTCGCGAGCAGTACTTC CASSGTGFREQYF
- TRBJ2-1 - TRBV7-8 TGTGCCAGCAGCTTGTTTGTAGCGGTTCGCAGCTCCTACAATGAGCAGTTCTTC CASSLFVAVRSSYNEQFF
TRBD1 TRBJ1-5 - TRBV19 TGTGCCAGTAGTACCCCTCGGACAGGGGAGGGTCAGCCCCAGCATTTT CASSTPRTGEGQPQHF
- TRBJ1-1 - TRBV5-6 TGTGCCAGCAGCTTGGTGTCGGGGCTGGTCACTGAAGCTTTCTTT CASSLVSGLVTEAFF
TRBD2 TRBJ2-5 - TRBV11-2 TGTGCCAGCAGCTTAGCTAGCGGAGAGACCCAGTACTTC CASSLASGETQYF